This T cell receptor (beta chain) was documented in a study of blood T cell repertoires in COVID-19. About the study: The United States, Italy and Spain provided the acute and convalescent COVID-19 samples. T cells, B-cell-depleted T cells, or PBMCs provided the cDNA or gDNA that served as material.

Authors' methods: Using reference gene primer amplification, nucleated cell counts were estimated. TCRdb's table, derived via immunoSEQ multiplex PCR, lists solely in-frame clones and lacks some. The D gene and trimming were derived from the DNA, and the V and J assignments and clone size from that table. The profile shows tens of thousands of clones, about 81% of them singletons. In regard to this clone: The DNA is omitted, as the CDR3 cannot be located on it reliably, and the CDR3 follows TCRdb's listing.

The CDR3 contains 14 residues when both ends are counted. CDR1 and CDR2 from the germline V gene are SNHLY and FYNNEI. Sample: peripheral blood. The source is a man older than 75 with acute or convalescent COVID-19. The chain is built from TRBV2 and TRBJ2-5; TRBD1 was called by the table and not checked on the DNA. This CDR3 is CASSSSAGQETQYF.